In its sample, the clone carrying this TCR beta chain was seen a few times. This sample stems from a study of T cell changes during pregnancy in multiple sclerosis. The method was immunoSEQ multiplex PCR; TCRdb's version includes in-frame clones alone and lacks a portion of them. Among fewer than 80,000 clones listed, around 90% were seen once. This TCR was sampled from a female donor in good health, enrolled as a control in a pregnancy study. Sample: CD4+ T cells from peripheral blood mononuclear cells, taken in the third trimester of pregnancy.

CDR3 bases: TGTGCCAGCAGCTCATCGGGACAGGGGATGACCGAGCAGTACTTC. It codes for CASSSSGQGMTEQYF. The J gene is TRBJ2-7, the V gene TRBV28, with TRBD1 identical over 10 bases. CDR1 is MDHEN, CDR2 SYDVKM, per germline. The CDR3 covers 15 residues. With V trimmed by 6 bases and J by 6 bases, 11 bases remained unmatched.